The rows below give T cell receptor beta chains drawn from one sample of a study of identical twins. One entry per CDR3 protein results from TCRdb running MiXCR on the 5' RACE reads. The sample lists 600,000 to 850,000 distinct CDR3 sequences, about 20% seen once, with around 14% in the top ten. These same records also appear under a second study, on T cells expressing NK-cell markers.

The sample taken for sequencing was PBMCs. These receptors were obtained from a woman between 18 and 29 years old in good health. Each CDR3 is given without its conserved first and last residue. The D gene is left open where the match is weak.

TRBJ1-2	NA	TRBV12-3/TRBV12-4	11	ASSLTTHYGYT
TRBJ2-5	NA	TRBV10-3	13	AISPVGGAGETQY
TRBJ2-5	TRBD2	TRBV5-1	14	ASSPGTSGAQETQY
TRBJ1-3	NA	TRBV12-3/TRBV12-4	13	ASRPRGSSGNTIY
TRBJ2-3	TRBD1	TRBV20-1	12	SARDTTGTDTQY
TRBJ2-5	NA	TRBV7-6	13	ASSLGAIRFETQY
TRBJ1-2	NA	TRBV12-3/TRBV12-4	13	ASTTPEGVLRLRY
TRBJ2-1	TRBD2	TRBV6-5	16	ASSYPGSSGGANNEQF
TRBJ2-4	NA	TRBV4-2	13	ASSQEGEALNIQY
TRBJ2-7	TRBD2	TRBV19	13	ASSIFSGSSYEQY
TRBJ2-7	NA	TRBV10-2	9	ASRSRSPGH
TRBJ2-3	NA	TRBV12-3/TRBV12-4	10	ASSSVAETQY
TRBJ2-5	TRBD1	TRBV6-1	11	ASRPRGPETQY
TRBJ2-1	TRBD2	TRBV7-9	14	ASSLAPGTSGGEQF
TRBJ2-5	NA	TRBV7-6	14	ASSLAEGYHGETQY
TRBJ2-1	NA	TRBV11-2	14	ASSMRGQRPYNEQF
TRBJ2-3	NA	TRBV9	11	ASSVGVADTQY
TRBJ2-1	NA	TRBV5-1	9	ASSKQDEQF
TRBJ2-1	TRBD2	TRBV10-1	13	ASSEGTSGNNEQF
TRBJ2-1	NA	TRBV4-3	13	ASSQDVRGHNEQF
TRBJ2-5	NA	TRBV10-3	12	AISDLGRLETQY
TRBJ2-7	NA	TRBV12-3/TRBV12-4	12	ASSLGAGQSEQY
TRBJ2-3	TRBD2	TRBV11-3	12	ASSRDYRTDTQY
TRBJ2-1	NA	TRBV12-5	13	ASTQVSVGQNEQF
TRBJ2-5	TRBD1	TRBV27	12	ASRHGTGQETQY
TRBJ2-3	TRBD2	TRBV20-1	14	SARDTSGSRTDTQY
TRBJ2-5	NA	TRBV20-1	8	SANSGTQY
TRBJ1-5	NA	TRBV25-1	14	ASSESGRYSNQPQH
TRBJ2-2	TRBD1	TRBV20-1	12	SARWAGGSGELF
TRBJ1-2	NA	TRBV7-9	14	ASSSLTGPTNYGYT
TRBJ2-5	NA	TRBV20-1	10	SARDRMGTQY
TRBJ1-1	NA	TRBV29-1	10	SVFTGKAEAF
TRBJ1-2	TRBD1	TRBV7-2	13	ASTTQTGANYGYT
TRBJ2-5	TRBD2	TRBV29-1	12	SVEGLAGGETQY
TRBJ2-5	NA	TRBV5-1	9	ASRVEETQY
TRBJ2-1	TRBD2	TRBV25-1	18	ASSEYPGGAGANLHNEQF
TRBJ2-4	NA	TRBV12-3/TRBV12-4	9	ASGLLNIQY
TRBJ2-5	NA	TRBV10-1	11	ASSGSDEETQY
TRBJ1-2	NA	TRBV12-3/TRBV12-4	13	ASSVRDISPHGYT
TRBJ2-1	TRBD2	TRBV4-3	16	ASSPGTSGPASYNEQF
TRBJ2-1	NA	TRBV5-1	12	ASSLAPHGDEQF
TRBJ1-1	NA	TRBV11-2	12	ASSSGWANTEAF
TRBJ1-1	NA	TRBV29-1	11	SVEDVGGTEAF
TRBJ2-1	TRBD2	TRBV20-1	13	SADDTSGTPNEQF
TRBJ2-3	NA	TRBV20-1	11	SARGYSTDTQY
TRBJ2-6	NA	TRBV4-2	13	ASSQGLTGANVLT